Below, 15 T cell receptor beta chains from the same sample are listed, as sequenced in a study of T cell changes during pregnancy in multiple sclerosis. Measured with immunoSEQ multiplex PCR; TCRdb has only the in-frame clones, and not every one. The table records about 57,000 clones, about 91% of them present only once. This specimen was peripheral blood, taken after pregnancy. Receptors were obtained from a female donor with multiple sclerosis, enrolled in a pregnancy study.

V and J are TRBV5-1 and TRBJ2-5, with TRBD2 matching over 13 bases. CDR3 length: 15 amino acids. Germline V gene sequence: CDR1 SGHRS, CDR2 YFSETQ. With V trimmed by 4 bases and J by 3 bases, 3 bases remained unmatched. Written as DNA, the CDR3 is TGCGCCAGCAGCATCACTAGCGGGGGGGAAGAGACCCAGTACTTC. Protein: CASSITSGGEETQYF. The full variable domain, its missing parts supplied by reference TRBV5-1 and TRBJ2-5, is KAGVTQTPRYLIKTRGQQVTLSCSPISGHRSVSWYQQTPGQGLQFLFEYFSETQRNKGNFPGRFSGRQFSNSRSEMNVSTLELGDSALYLCASSITSGGEETQYFGPGTRLLVL.

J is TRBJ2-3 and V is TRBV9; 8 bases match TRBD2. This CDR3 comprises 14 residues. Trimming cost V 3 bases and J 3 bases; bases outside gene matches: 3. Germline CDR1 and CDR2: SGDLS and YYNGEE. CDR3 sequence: CASSARGGTDTQYF. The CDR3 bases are TGTGCCAGCAGCGCACGGGGGGGGACAGATACGCAGTATTTT.

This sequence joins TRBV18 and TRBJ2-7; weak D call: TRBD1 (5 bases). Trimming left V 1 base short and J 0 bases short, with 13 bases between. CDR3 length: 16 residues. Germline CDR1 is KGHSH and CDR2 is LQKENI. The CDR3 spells CASSPQPTGTSYEQYF. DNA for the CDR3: TGTGCCAGCTCACCACAGCCTACAGGCACCTCCTACGAGCAGTACTTC.

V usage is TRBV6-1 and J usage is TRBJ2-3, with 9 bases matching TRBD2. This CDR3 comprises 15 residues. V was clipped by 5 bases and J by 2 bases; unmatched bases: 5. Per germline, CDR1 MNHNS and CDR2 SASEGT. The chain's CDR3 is CASSILAGDTDTQYF. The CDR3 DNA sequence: TGTGCCAGCAGTATATTAGCGGGAGACACAGATACGCAGTATTTT.

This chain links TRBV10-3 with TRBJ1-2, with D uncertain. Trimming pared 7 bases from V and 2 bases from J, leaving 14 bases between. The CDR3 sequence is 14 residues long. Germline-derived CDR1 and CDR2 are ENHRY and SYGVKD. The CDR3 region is CAITLDKLNYGYTF. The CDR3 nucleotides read TGTGCCATCACTTTAGACAAACTCAACTATGGCTACACCTTC.

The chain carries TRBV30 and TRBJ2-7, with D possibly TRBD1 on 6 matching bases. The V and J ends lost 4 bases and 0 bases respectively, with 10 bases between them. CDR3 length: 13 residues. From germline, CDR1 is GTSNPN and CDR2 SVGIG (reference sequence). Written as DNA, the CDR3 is TGTGCCTGGACAACAGGGAACTCCTACGAGCAGTACTTC. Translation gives CAWTTGNSYEQYF.

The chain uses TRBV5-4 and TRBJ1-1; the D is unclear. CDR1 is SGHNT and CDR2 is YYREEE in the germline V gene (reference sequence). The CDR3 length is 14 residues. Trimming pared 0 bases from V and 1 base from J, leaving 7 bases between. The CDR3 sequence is CASSLDPENTEAFF. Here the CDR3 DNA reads TGTGCCAGCAGCTTGGATCCAGAGAACACTGAAGCTTTCTTT.

CDR3: CASSHTRGEGYTF. DNA for the CDR3: TGCGCCAGCAGCCACACCAGGGGAGAAGGCTACACCTTC. The chain links TRBV4-3 to TRBJ1-2; D is perhaps TRBD1 (6 bases). The CDR3 sequence is 13 residues long. Germline V gene data show CDR1 as LGHNA and CDR2 as YSLEER. V was cut by 3 bases and J by 8 bases, with 13 bases left in between.

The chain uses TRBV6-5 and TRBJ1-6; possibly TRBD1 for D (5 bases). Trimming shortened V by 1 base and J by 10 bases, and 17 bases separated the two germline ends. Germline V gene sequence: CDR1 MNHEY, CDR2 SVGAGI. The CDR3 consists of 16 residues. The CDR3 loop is CASSYYEGAPRSPLHF. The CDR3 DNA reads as TGTGCCAGCAGTTACTACGAAGGGGCCCCCAGGTCACCCCTCCACTTT.

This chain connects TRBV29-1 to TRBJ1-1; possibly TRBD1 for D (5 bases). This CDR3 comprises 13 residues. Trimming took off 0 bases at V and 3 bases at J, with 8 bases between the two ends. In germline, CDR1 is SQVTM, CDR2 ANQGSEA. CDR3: CSVEDRGYTEAFF. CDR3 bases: TGCAGCGTTGAAGATCGGGGGTACACTGAAGCTTTCTTT.

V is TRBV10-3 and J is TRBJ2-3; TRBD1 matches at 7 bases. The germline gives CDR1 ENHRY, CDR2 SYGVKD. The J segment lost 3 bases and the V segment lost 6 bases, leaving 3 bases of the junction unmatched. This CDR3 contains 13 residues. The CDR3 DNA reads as TGTGCCATCAGCCGACAGGGAACAGATACGCAGTATTTT. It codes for CAISRQGTDTQYF.

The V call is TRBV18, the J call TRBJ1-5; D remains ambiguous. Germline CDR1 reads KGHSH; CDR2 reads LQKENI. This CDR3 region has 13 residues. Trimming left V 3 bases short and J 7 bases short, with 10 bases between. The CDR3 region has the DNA TGTGCCAGCTCACCGGACTTAGAGCAGCCCCAGCATTTT. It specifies CASSPDLEQPQHF. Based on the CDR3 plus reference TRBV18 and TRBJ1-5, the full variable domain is NAGVMQNPRHLVRRRGQEARLRCSPMKGHSHVYWYRQLPEEGLKFMVYLQKENIIDESGMPKERFSAEFPKEGPSILRIQQVVRGDSAAYFCASSPDLEQPQHFGDGTRLSIL.

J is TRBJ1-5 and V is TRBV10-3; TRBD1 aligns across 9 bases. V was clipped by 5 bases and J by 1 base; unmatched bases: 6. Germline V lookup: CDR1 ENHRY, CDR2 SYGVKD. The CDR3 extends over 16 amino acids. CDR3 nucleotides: TGTGCCATCAGTCCCGGGACAGGGAAAAGCAATCAGCCCCAGCATTTT. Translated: CAISPGTGKSNQPQHF.

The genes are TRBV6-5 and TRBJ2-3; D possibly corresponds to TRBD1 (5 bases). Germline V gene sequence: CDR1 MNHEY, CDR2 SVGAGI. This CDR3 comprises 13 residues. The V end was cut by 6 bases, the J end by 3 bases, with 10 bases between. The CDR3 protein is CASRRQMTDTQYF. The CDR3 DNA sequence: TGTGCCAGCAGGAGACAGATGACAGATACGCAGTATTTT.

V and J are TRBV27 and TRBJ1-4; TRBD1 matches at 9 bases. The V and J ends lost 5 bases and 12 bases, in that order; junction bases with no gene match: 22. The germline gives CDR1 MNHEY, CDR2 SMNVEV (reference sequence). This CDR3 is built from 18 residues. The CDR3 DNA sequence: TGTGCCAGCAGTCGGCGGACAGGGGCCGTTAGGACGAGCAGGGAACTGTTTTTT. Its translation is CASSRRTGAVRTSRELFF.